These 24 T cell receptor beta chains originate from one sample sequenced in a study of blood T cell repertoires in COVID-19. The data were produced by immunoSEQ multiplex PCR, yet TCRdb's version contains in-frame clones alone and is incomplete. In the table there are 150,000 to 200,000 clones, around 81% of which are singletons. Sequences were obtained from peripheral blood. Every receptor here comes from a human donor with acute or convalescent COVID-19. The donor label of this sample is uncertain.

This clone was recorded a few times. This chain links TRBV11-2 with TRBJ1-1; D is undetermined. The CDR3 is 14 amino acids. Trimming removed 5 bases from V and 4 bases from J, with 14 bases in between. The V gene's germline CDR1 is SGHAT and CDR2 FQNNGV. This CDR3 is CASSIEGGFTEAFF. Written as DNA, the CDR3 is TGTGCCAGCAGCATTGAGGGTGGTTTCACTGAAGCTTTCTTT. Based on the CDR3 plus reference TRBV11-2 and TRBJ1-1, the full variable domain is EAGVAQSPRYKIIEKRQSVAFWCNPISGHATLYWYQQILGQGPKLLIQFQNNGVVDDSQLPKDRFSAERLKGVDSTLKIQPAKLEDSAVYLCASSIEGGFTEAFFGQGTRLTVV.

The chain joins TRBV2 to TRBJ1-1; D is undetermined. CDR1 is SNHLY, CDR2 FYNNEI, per germline. Between the trimmed V and J ends, which lost 4 bases and 1 base, there was a span of 13 bases. The CDR3 runs to 15 residues. The CDR3 loop reads CASSAEGDGNTEAFF. CDR3 bases: TGTGCCAGCAGTGCTGAGGGAGATGGGAACACTGAAGCTTTCTTT.

The chain combines TRBV11-3 with TRBJ1-1, with a possible D match to TRBD1 (5 bases). This CDR3 has 11 residues. V shed 3 bases and J shed 7 bases, with 6 bases lying between them. CDR1 and CDR2 (germline): SGHNT, YENEEA. The CDR3, as DNA: TGTGCCAGCAGCTTCGGGGGTGAAGCTTTCTTT. Its protein product is CASSFGGEAFF.

The gene calls are TRBV2 and TRBJ1-1, with 10 nucleotides matching TRBD1. Germline trimming cut 5 bases from V and 6 bases from J; bases unmatched to any gene: 9. CDR1 is SNHLY, CDR2 FYNNEI, per germline. The CDR3 is 15 residues long. The CDR3 here is CASSFGTGEVAEAFF. The CDR3 region has the DNA TGTGCCAGCAGTTTTGGGACAGGGGAGGTAGCTGAAGCTTTCTTT.

The chain carries TRBV10-2 and TRBJ2-5; 12 positions agree with TRBD2. Germline V CDR1 and CDR2: WSHSY, SAAADI. This CDR3 comprises 14 residues. V shed 6 bases and J 5 bases; nucleotides not matched to a gene: 4. The CDR3 protein is CASRTSGGGETQYF. For the CDR3, the DNA is TGCGCCAGCAGGACTAGCGGGGGCGGGGAGACCCAGTACTTC.

The chain's CDR3 is CASSVELAGISTDTQYF. In DNA form, the CDR3 reads TGTGCCAGCAGCGTAGAGCTAGCGGGGATTAGCACAGATACGCAGTATTTT. This rearrangement joins TRBV9 to TRBJ2-3; 9 nucleotides line up with TRBD2. Per germline, CDR1 SGDLS and CDR2 YYNGEE. Germline trimming cut 0 bases from V and 0 bases from J; bases unmatched to any gene: 5. The CDR3 consists of 17 residues. Looking up the rest from reference TRBV9 and TRBJ2-3 gives the full variable domain: DSGVTQTPKHLITATGQRVTLRCSPRSGDLSVYWYQQSLDQGLQFLIQYYNGEERAKGNILERFSAQQFPDLHSELNLSSLELGDSALYFCASSVELAGISTDTQYFGPGTRLTVL.

CDR3 bases: TGTGCCAGCACCTCGGGGGGGCTAGGAAACACCATATATTTT. This encodes CASTSGGLGNTIYF. The chain carries TRBV6-5 and TRBJ1-3; a weak D match, TRBD1 (6 bases). The V end lost 7 bases, the J end lost 4 bases, and 14 bases lay between the germline ends. The CDR3 consists of 14 residues. Germline values: CDR1 MNHEY, CDR2 SVGAGI.

This clone was observed a single time. The chain recombines TRBV30 with TRBJ1-6; D is perhaps TRBD1 (5 bases). Trimming cost V 3 bases and J 0 bases, with 15 bases left between them. Per germline, CDR1 GTSNPN and CDR2 SVGIG (reference sequence). The CDR3 has 17 amino acids. CDR3 sequence: CAWSTGLSSSYNSPLHF. The CDR3 DNA is TGTGCCTGGAGCACAGGATTATCCAGCTCCTATAATTCACCCCTCCACTTT.

The chain carries TRBV7-9 and TRBJ2-5; TRBD2 is a possible D gene (6 bases). V was shortened by 2 bases and J by 0 bases, with 13 bases between the two germline ends. Germline V gene data show CDR1 as SEHNR and CDR2 as FQNEAQ (reference sequence). This CDR3 contains 16 residues. CDR3 DNA sequence: TGTGCCAGCAGCTTATTTCCGGGAGTAGACCAAGAGACCCAGTACTTC. Protein: CASSLFPGVDQETQYF. Drawing the rest from reference TRBV7-9 and TRBJ2-5, the complete variable domain is DTGVSQNPRHKITKRGQNVTFRCDPISEHNRLYWYRQTLGQGPEFLTYFQNEAQLEKSRLLSDRFSAERPKGSFSTLEIQRTEQGDSAMYLCASSLFPGVDQETQYFGPGTRLLVL.

The rearrangement uses TRBV28 and TRBJ1-3; 7 bases line up with TRBD1. The CDR3 totals 14 residues. Trimming at V came to 6 bases and at J to 4 bases, leaving 6 bases not matched to a gene. Germline lookup yields CDR1 MDHEN and CDR2 SYDVKM. The DNA for the CDR3 is TGTGCCAGCAGGGGGGGACAGTTGGGAAACACCATATATTTT. This encodes CASRGGQLGNTIYF.

The V gene is TRBV19, the J gene TRBJ2-4; D may be TRBD1 (5 bases). The length of the CDR3 is 18 residues. Germline CDR1 is LNHDA and CDR2 is SQIVND (reference sequence). V dropped 4 bases and J dropped 0 bases, with 19 bases sitting between them. CDR3 sequence (DNA): TGTGCCAGTAGTAGGGTGGGGCCCAGTTCTCTAGCCAAAAACATTCAGTACTTC. Its protein product is CASSRVGPSSLAKNIQYF.

The chain links TRBV6-5 to TRBJ2-3, with TRBD1 matching over 9 bases. Trimming took 4 bases from V and 6 from J; bases not matched to a gene: 11. Germline values: CDR1 MNHEY, CDR2 SVGAGI. This CDR3 is 16 amino acids long. CDR3: CASSSRGTGSMDTQYF. The CDR3 DNA follows: TGTGCCAGCAGTTCGCGGGGGACAGGGTCTATGGATACGCAGTATTTT.

The chain combines TRBV30 with TRBJ1-2; D is ambiguous. V dropped 2 bases and J dropped 4 bases, with 11 bases sitting between them. Germline V gives CDR1 GTSNPN, CDR2 SVGIG (reference sequence). This CDR3 has 13 amino acids. The chain's CDR3 is CAWSTERAYGYTF. The CDR3, as DNA: TGTGCCTGGAGTACGGAGAGGGCCTATGGCTACACCTTC.

The chain has TRBV7-2 and TRBJ1-2; no clear D. Trimming took off 4 bases at V and 3 bases at J, with 15 bases between the two ends. CDR3 size: 15 residues. Germline CDR1 reads SGHTA; CDR2 reads FQGNSA. In DNA, the CDR3 is TGTGCCAGCAGCTCCCCTGCTGGGGAGGACTATGGCTACACCTTC. Encoded protein: CASSSPAGEDYGYTF. The full variable domain, in which reference TRBV7-2 and TRBJ1-2 provide the parts outside the CDR3, is GAGVSQSPSNKVTEKGKDVELRCDPISGHTALYWYRQSLGQGLEFLIYFQGNSAPDKSGLPSDRFSAERTGGSVSTLTIQRTQQEDSAVYLCASSSPAGEDYGYTFGSGTRLTVV.

V usage is TRBV5-1 and J usage is TRBJ2-5, with 10 bases fitting TRBD2. CDR1 SGHRS and CDR2 YFSETQ come from the germline V gene. CDR3 length: 15 residues. V shed 4 bases, J shed 4 bases, and the junction held 7 bases outside the gene matches. Here the CDR3 reads CASSPGTSEGETQYF. Written as DNA, the CDR3 is TGCGCCAGCAGCCCTGGGACTAGCGAGGGAGAGACCCAGTACTTC. Combining the CDR3 with reference TRBV5-1 and TRBJ2-5 gives the whole variable domain KAGVTQTPRYLIKTRGQQVTLSCSPISGHRSVSWYQQTPGQGLQFLFEYFSETQRNKGNFPGRFSGRQFSNSRSEMNVSTLELGDSALYLCASSPGTSEGETQYFGPGTRLLVL.

V and J are TRBV11-1 and TRBJ1-1; D possibly corresponds to TRBD1 (6 bases). The germline CDR1 and CDR2 sequences are SGHAT and FQDESV (reference sequence). CDR3 length equals 14 residues. Trimming removed 5 bases at V and 1 base at J, with 11 bases between. CDR3 nucleotide sequence: TGTGCCAGCAGCCCGGACAGCCAGAACACTGAAGCTTTCTTT. It translates to CASSPDSQNTEAFF.

This chain uses TRBV30 with TRBJ2-2; D remains ambiguous. The CDR3 totals 13 residues. The V gene's germline CDR1 is GTSNPN and CDR2 SVGIG (reference sequence). Trimming removed 0 bases at V and 7 bases at J, with 9 bases between. The CDR3 DNA is TGTGCCTGGAGTGTAACCGGTAGCGGGGAGCTGTTTTTT. Translation: CAWSVTGSGELFF.

In DNA, the CDR3 is TGCGCCAGCAGTGAGTCGGTCGCGGAGAACTATGGCTACACCTTC. Translation gives CASSESVAENYGYTF. The gene calls are TRBV10-2 and TRBJ1-2, with D unresolved. V was pared by 0 bases and J by 2 bases, with 10 bases between. Germline CDR1 WSHSY, CDR2 SAAADI. CDR3 size: 15 residues.

The chain joins TRBV5-1 to TRBJ2-3; tentative D call: TRBD1 (6 bases). The CDR3 totals 17 residues. With 0 bases removed from V and 5 bases from J, the gap between germline ends came to 19 bases. Per the germline V gene, CDR1 is SGHRS and CDR2 is YFSETQ. CDR3 sequence: CASSLGESRGAGDTQYF. The CDR3 DNA sequence: TGCGCCAGCAGCTTGGGGGAATCCAGGGGTGCGGGAGATACGCAGTATTTT.

This clone was counted between two and nine times. This rearrangement joins TRBV30 to TRBJ1-4; D is possibly TRBD1 (6 bases). The CDR3 is made up of 14 amino acids. V was trimmed by 4 bases and J by 5 bases, leaving 14 bases between them. Germline V gene lookup returns CDR1 GTSNPN and CDR2 SVGIG (reference sequence). The CDR3 DNA follows: TGTGCCTGGACTTCAGGGGCCCTGAATGAAAAACTGTTTTTT. Translated: CAWTSGALNEKLFF.

The chain combines TRBV7-2 with TRBJ2-1, with 7 positions matching TRBD2. The trim removed 5 bases at V and 4 bases at J, leaving 14 bases unmatched. CDR3 length: 17 amino acids. The germline gives CDR1 SGHTA, CDR2 FQGNSA. The CDR3 is CASSPRWAGAIYNEQFF. CDR3 sequence (DNA): TGTGCCAGCAGCCCCCGGTGGGCGGGAGCCATTTACAATGAGCAGTTCTTC.

This chain connects TRBV7-9 to TRBJ2-5; 9 nucleotides align to TRBD1. Losses at the gene ends were 4 bases for V and 2 bases for J; bases not matched to a gene: 8. In germline, CDR1 is SEHNR, CDR2 FQNEAQ (reference sequence). This CDR3 region has 16 residues. The chain's CDR3 is CASSWPGQGRQETQYF. The CDR3, as DNA: TGTGCCAGCAGCTGGCCGGGACAGGGACGTCAAGAGACCCAGTACTTC.

In this sample, this clone turned up a few times. CDR3 DNA: TGTGCCAGCAGTCGGGACACTTCTAACACCGGGGAGCTGTTTTTT. It translates to CASSRDTSNTGELFF. The chain combines TRBV6-2 or TRBV6-3 with TRBJ2-2; TRBD1 is a possible D gene (6 bases). The CDR3 runs to 15 residues. CDR1 is MNHEY and CDR2 is SVGEGT in the germline V gene. The germline V and J ends were trimmed by 5 bases and 2 bases, with 12 bases remaining between them.

The V call is TRBV30, the J call TRBJ1-2; the D gene is possibly TRBD1 (5 bases). The germline CDR1 and CDR2 sequences are GTSNPN and SVGIG (reference sequence). Trimming stripped 1 base from V and 5 bases from J, with 14 bases between. This CDR3 region has 14 residues. DNA for the CDR3: TGTGCCTGGAGTGGGGGCATCGAGAGATATGGCTACACCTTC. Protein: CAWSGGIERYGYTF.